This TCR beta chain was recovered during a study of read filtering for tumor transcriptome and immune sequencing. This CDR3 region has 16 residues. Looked up from germline, CDR1 is MNHEY and CDR2 is SVGEGT. V lost 5 bases to trimming and J lost 6 bases, with 20 bases between them. Molecular barcoded adaptors covering alpha/delta and beta/gamma chains were used on about 0.4 ug RNA. TCRdb recomputed calls from the reads with MiXCR, one row per CDR3 protein. The sample contains approximately 140,000 distinct CDR3 sequences, about 13% of which appear only once. In the case of this clonotype: The antigen is unknown.

General study findings and limits: Even smaller IR-seq throughput identified most shared clonotypes. Approximately 87% of IR-seq clonotypes had a single read, yet these held roughly 3.8% of reads.

This chain joins TRBV6-2 or TRBV6-3 and TRBJ2-1; D is ambiguous. Sequences were obtained from a population of CD138-negative cells sorted from bone marrow. This clonotype was sampled from a donor aged 40 or over with multiple myeloma. The CDR3 DNA reads TGTGCCAGCAGTCTCACCCATTGGGCCACGGGCAATGAGCAGTTCTTC. It yields the protein CASSLTHWATGNEQFF.